These 17 T cell receptor beta chains share one sample of origin, sequenced in a study of glioma-infiltrating T cells. Amplification of TCR alpha and beta CDR3 regions from RNA used iRepertoire nested multiplex PCR. TCRdb reprocessed the multiplex PCR reads with MiXCR, giving one entry per CDR3 protein. The table shows around 180,000 distinct CDR3 sequences, with about 47% occurring only once. Material: glioma tissue, nonneoplastic brain tissue, or PBMCs (not recorded which). These TCRs come from a human donor with low-grade glioma or glioblastoma, undergoing nonglioma brain surgery, or in good health (not recorded which).

This clonotype was seen more than once but under ten times. The J gene is TRBJ2-1, the V gene TRBV19, with 7 bases matching TRBD1. The CDR3 runs 13 residues. Germline CDR1 is LNHDA and CDR2 is SQIVND (reference sequence). With V trimmed by 2 bases and J by 9 bases, 4 bases remained unmatched. This CDR3 reads CASSITGASEQFF. CDR3 DNA: TGTGCCAGTAGTATAACAGGGGCCAGTGAGCAGTTCTTC.

Points on this clonotype: An end of the junction does not agree with germline; a read error may underlie this. This rearrangement joins TRBV28 to TRBJ2-2, with a weak D call TRBD1 (6 bases). The CDR3 sequence is 13 residues long. CDR1 and CDR2 from the germline V gene are MDHEN and SYDVKM. CDR3 in amino acids: CASILQGTGELFF. As DNA, the CDR3 is TGTGCCAGCATTTTACAGGGCACCGGGGAGCTGTTTTTT.

Comment on this clonotype: A much larger clone differs from this one at a single base, so this may be a read error. The chain employs TRBV19 and TRBJ1-5, with D possibly being TRBD1 (5 bases). The CDR3 has 15 residues. With 7 bases removed from V and 7 bases from J, the gap between germline ends came to 20 bases. Per germline, CDR1 LNHDA and CDR2 SQIVND (reference sequence). CDR3: CASIIRQGGRQPQHF. The CDR3 nucleotides read TGTGCCAGTATTATTCGGCAGGGAGGACGCCAGCCCCAGCATTTT.

A remark on this clonotype: A much larger clone is a single base away; this may be a read error. J is TRBJ2-7 and V is TRBV20-1, with D possibly called TRBD1 or TRBD2 (5 bases each). CDR3 length equals 15 residues. V shed 0 bases and J shed 3 bases, with 15 bases lying between them. The germline CDR1 and CDR2 sequences are DFQATT and SNEGSKA (reference sequence). This chain's CDR3 is CSARDGGTICYEQYF. As DNA, the CDR3 is TGCAGTGCTAGAGATGGTGGGACCATCTGCTACGAGCAGTACTTC.

Comment on this clonotype: The germline gene is not matched at one end of the junction; a read error may be the cause. The gene calls are TRBV10-2 and TRBJ2-7, with TRBD2 identical over 7 bases. The CDR3 contains 14 residues. Per germline, CDR1 WSHSY and CDR2 SAAADI. The CDR3: CASSYSGGDYEQCF. DNA for the CDR3: TGCGCCAGCAGCTATAGCGGAGGGGACTACGAGCAGTGCTTC.

Comment on this clonotype: This may stem from a read error, because a much larger clone lies one nucleotide away. The chain is built from TRBV2 and TRBJ2-7, with D possibly being TRBD2 (6 bases). From germline, CDR1 is SNHLY and CDR2 FYNNEI. The CDR3 is made up of 13 amino acids. Between the trimmed V and J ends, which lost 7 bases and 3 bases, there was a span of 13 bases. This CDR3 is CASMGLRIYEQYF. The CDR3 coding sequence is TGTGCCAGCATGGGACTGCGAATCTACGAGCAGTACTTC.

This clonotype was seen ten or more times. This chain joins TRBV20-1 and TRBJ2-1, with 8 bases that match TRBD1. This CDR3 region has 15 residues. J gave up 2 bases and V 6 bases, and 9 bases lay outside the gene matches. From germline, CDR1 is DFQATT and CDR2 SNEGSKA (reference sequence). Written as DNA, the CDR3 is TGCAGTGCAACCCCGGGACAGGCTCCCTACAATGAGCAGTTCTTC. Translation: CSATPGQAPYNEQFF.

This clonotype was found a few times. This may be a read error: a much more frequent sequence differs by one nucleotide. V usage is TRBV20-1 and J usage is TRBJ2-5, with D possibly TRBD2 on 6 matching bases. This CDR3 has 13 amino acids. CDR1 and CDR2 (germline): DFQATT, SNEGSKA (reference sequence). The germline V and J ends were trimmed by 3 bases and 3 bases, with 11 bases remaining between them. CDR3 sequence: CSASTPGEETQYF. In DNA, the CDR3 is TGCAGTGCTAGTACTCCGGGGGAAGAGACCCAGTACTTC.

This clonotype appeared many times. This chain connects TRBV2 to TRBJ1-1, with D possibly being TRBD1 (6 bases). The CDR3 is 13 amino acids. Germline CDR1 reads SNHLY; CDR2 reads FYNNEI. Trimming removed 7 bases from V and 3 bases from J, with 12 bases in between. This CDR3 is CASTPDRYTEAFF. The CDR3 DNA sequence: TGTGCCAGCACTCCGGACAGATACACTGAAGCTTTCTTT.

V and J are TRBV10-3 and TRBJ1-5, with 7 bases fitting TRBD1. The CDR3 totals 14 residues. Germline lookup yields CDR1 ENHRY and CDR2 SYGVKD. The trim removed 5 bases at V and 4 bases at J, leaving 5 bases unmatched. CDR3 protein: CAISKGASNQPQHF. The CDR3 DNA follows: TGTGCCATCAGTAAGGGGGCGTCAAATCAGCCCCAGCATTTT.

This clonotype was observed many times. The chain joins TRBV20-1 to TRBJ1-1; 7 nucleotides match TRBD1. V was clipped by 5 bases and J by 7 bases; unmatched bases: 10. Germline lookup yields CDR1 DFQATT and CDR2 SNEGSKA (reference sequence). The CDR3 sequence is 13 residues long. In DNA, the CDR3 is TGCAGTGCTGGAAGGACAGGAAAACGTGAAGCTTTCTTT. Translation gives CSAGRTGKREAFF.

This clonotype was seen at least ten times. The genes are TRBV20-1 and TRBJ2-3; TRBD2 matches at 9 bases. Trimming removed 3 bases from V and 5 bases from J; junction bases left unmatched: 9. Germline CDR1 DFQATT, CDR2 SNEGSKA (reference sequence). CDR3 length: 15 residues. CDR3 DNA: TGCAGTGCTAGGGGAATAGCGGGAGAGGTAGATACGCAGTATTTT. Protein: CSARGIAGEVDTQYF.

This rearrangement joins TRBV29-1 to TRBJ1-4; TRBD1 aligns across 8 bases. J lost 4 bases, V lost 6 bases, and 7 bases had no gene match. The CDR3 totals 14 residues. Per the germline V gene, CDR1 is SQVTM and CDR2 is ANQGSEA. CDR3 DNA sequence: TGCAGCGTAGCCGGGACAGGCAATAATGAAAAACTGTTTTTT. It encodes CSVAGTGNNEKLFF.

As for this clonotype: A clone one base away is much larger, so this may be a read error. CDR3 in amino acids: CASSSGPETKYF. The DNA of the CDR3 is TGTGCCAGCAGTTCAGGACCAGAGACCAAGTACTTC. J is TRBJ2-5 and V is TRBV28; D unclear. This CDR3 is built from 12 residues. Germline-derived CDR1 and CDR2 are MDHEN and SYDVKM.

About this clonotype: A much larger clone lies a single base off, so this may be a read error. The chain recombines TRBV20-1 with TRBJ2-7; D gene uncertain. Germline V gene sequence: CDR1 DFQATT, CDR2 SNEGSKA (reference sequence). The CDR3 runs to 15 residues. V lost 3 bases and J 1 base, leaving 16 bases between the germline ends. The CDR3 region is CSARPLTATSYEQYF. The CDR3 bases are TGCAGTGCTAGGCCCTTGACGGCAACTTCCTACGAGCAGTACTTC.

This clonotype came up many times. The V call is TRBV20-1, the J call TRBJ1-4; the D is unclear. Looked up from germline, CDR1 is DFQATT and CDR2 is SNEGSKA (reference sequence). This CDR3 has 12 amino acids. Trimming removed 3 bases at V and 7 bases at J, with 9 bases between. CDR3 in amino acids: CSARLTTEKLFF. CDR3 bases: TGCAGTGCTAGGCTTACGACTGAAAAACTGTTTTTT.

With regard to this clonotype: A single base separates this from a much larger clone, so it may be a read error. The V gene is TRBV24-1, the J gene TRBJ2-7; no clear D gene. The CDR3 totals 10 residues. Trimming removed 8 bases at V and 3 bases at J, with 4 bases between. Germline values: CDR1 KGHDR, CDR2 SFDVKD. The CDR3 spells CATTGYEQYF. CDR3 sequence (DNA): TGTGCCACCACCGGCTACGAGCAGTACTTC.